Listed below are T cell receptor beta chains from one sample, sequenced in a study of patients and donors after allogeneic stem cell transplantation. TCRdb passed the RT-PCR reads through MiXCR, listing each CDR3 protein once. This sample has over 350,000 distinct CDR3 sequences, with 16% found just once. The material sequenced was blood, either unsorted or a sorted T cell fraction (not recorded which). The receptors come from a human donor who was either an allogeneic HSCT recipient or a stem cell or donor lymphocyte infusion donor (not recorded which). It is not recorded whose cells these are; they may come from a transplant donor. Each CDR3 is given with its conserved first and last residue. The D gene is left open where the match is weak. Some rows have no size entry. The others give once, few or many, or a class for an expanded clone.

TRBV6-5,.,TRBD2,TRBJ2-1,TGTGCCAGCAGTTACTTAGCGGGAGGATCCAATGAGCAGTTCTTC,CASSYLAGGSNEQFF
TRBV4-3,.,.,TRBJ2-7,TGCGCCAGCAGCCAAGAATCTGGTAACGAGCAGTACTTC,CASSQESGNEQYF
TRBV11-3,few,TRBD1,TRBJ2-3,TGTGCCAGCAGCTCGTGGACAGGGGGAGGAGATACGCAGTATTTT,CASSSWTGGGDTQYF
TRBV14,.,TRBD1,TRBJ2-5,TGTGCCAGCAGCCAAGTACAGGGGCGAACCCAAGAGACCCAGTACTTC,CASSQVQGRTQETQYF
TRBV6-2/TRBV6-3,.,.,TRBJ1-2,TGTGCCAGCAGTTACCCCTCCGAGGAAGGCTACACCTTC,CASSYPSEEGYTF
TRBV19,.,TRBD1,TRBJ1-3,TGTGCCAGTAGTTGGCCCTGGGGACAGGCGGTAACTGGAAACACCATATATTTT,CASSWPWGQAVTGNTIYF
TRBV7-3,few,.,TRBJ2-2,TGTGCCAGCAGCTTAAATCCAGGGACGAACACCGGGGAGCTGTTTTTT,CASSLNPGTNTGELFF
TRBV7-9,.,TRBD2,TRBJ2-7,TGTGCCAGCAGCCCTTTAGCGGGAGGGCCTTGGGAGCAGTACTTC,CASSPLAGGPWEQYF
TRBV9,.,TRBD1,TRBJ1-2,TGTGCCAGCAGCGTAGGGACAGGAGCTAACTATGGCTACACCTTC,CASSVGTGANYGYTF
TRBV3-1,few,.,TRBJ1-2,TGTGCCAGCAGCCAAGGGGACCTGGGGATTTATGGCTACACCTTC,CASSQGDLGIYGYTF
TRBV2,.,TRBD2,TRBJ2-5,TGTGCCAGCAGGGGGACTAGCCAAGAGACCCAGTACTTC,CASRGTSQETQYF
TRBV4-1,.,.,TRBJ2-2,TGCGCCAGCAGCCAAGTTTCAGGGACCGGGGAGCTGTTTTTT,CASSQVSGTGELFF
TRBV5-1,.,TRBD1,TRBJ2-1,TGCGCCAGCAATATGGACAGGGGGTACAATGAGCAGTTCTTC,CASNMDRGYNEQFF
TRBV14,.,.,TRBJ2-5,TGTGCCAGCAGCCAAGAGTGGCGAGAAGAGACCCAGTACTTC,CASSQEWREETQYF
TRBV6-6,.,.,TRBJ2-3,TGTGCCAGCAATAACTCGGGTAGGAATACGCAGTATTTT,CASNNSGRNTQYF
TRBV7-9,many,TRBD1,TRBJ1-1,TGTGCCAGCAGCTTAGGGACAGGGAACACTGAAGCTTTCTTT,CASSLGTGNTEAFF
TRBV5-6,.,TRBD1,TRBJ2-7,TGTGCCAGCAGCTCCTGGGACAGGGGATTCTACGAGCAGTACTTC,CASSSWDRGFYEQYF
TRBV2,few,TRBD2,TRBJ2-7,TGTGCCAGCAGGAGGGGGGGGACTAGAGGCGTAGACGAGCAGTACTTC,CASRRGGTRGVDEQYF
TRBV6-5,.,.,TRBJ1-5,TGTGCCAGCAGTTACTCAGGGGGTCGCGATCAGCCCCAGCATTTT,CASSYSGGRDQPQHF
TRBV12-3/TRBV12-4,many,.,TRBJ1-6,TGTGCCAGCAGTTTACAGGGGACAAATTCACCCCTCCACTTT,CASSLQGTNSPLHF
TRBV20-1,.,.,TRBJ1-2,TGCAGTGCTAGAGGGATAACAGGGAACTATGGCTACACCTTC,CSARGITGNYGYTF
TRBV15,few,TRBD2,TRBJ2-5,TGTGCCACCAGCAGAGATAGAAGCGGGGGCAGGGAGACCCAGTACTTC,CATSRDRSGGRETQYF
TRBV5-6,few,TRBD2,TRBJ2-1,TGTGCCAGCAGCGAGGGACTAGTGGAGGATGAGCAGTTCTTC,CASSEGLVEDEQFF
TRBV30,few,TRBD2,TRBJ2-2,TGTGCCTGGAGTGGGGGGGGAACCGGGGAGCTGTTTTTT,CAWSGGGTGELFF
TRBV6-1,.,.,TRBJ2-7,TGTGCCAGCAGTGAAGCCAACGAGCAGTACTTC,CASSEANEQYF
TRBV20-1,.,TRBD1,TRBJ2-7,TGCAGTGTGGGGACAGGGTTCCACGAGCAGTACTTC,CSVGTGFHEQYF